This T cell receptor (beta chain) was recovered during a study of T cell responses to AZD1222 COVID-19 vaccine. Data came from immunoSEQ multiplex PCR; TCRdb stores just in-frame clones and leaves some out. The data contain roughly 65,000 clones, 70% to 90% of them singletons. This CDR3 has 13 amino acids. Germline V lookup: CDR1 SNHLY, CDR2 FYNNEI. Trimming took 3 bases from V and 4 from J, leaving 9 bases between them. The starting material was peripheral blood, obtained 28 days after the second AZD1222 dose. The receptor's source is an adult who received the AZD1222 COVID-19 vaccine. This chain connects TRBV2 to TRBJ1-2; the D gene is possibly TRBD1 (6 bases). The CDR3 bases are TGTGCCAGCAGTGACAGGGGTTTCTATGGCTACACCTTC. Encoded protein: CASSDRGFYGYTF.